The text below deals with one TCR beta chain. Antigen: not known. TCRdb's table, derived via immunoSEQ multiplex PCR, lists solely in-frame clones and lacks some. The sample contains 90,000 to 110,000 clones, around 90% of which appear only once. This sample was included in a study of T cell responses to AZD1222 COVID-19 vaccine. About the study: Combined were second doses at about 4 or about 12 weeks. General study findings and limits: The number of AZD1222 recipients seropositive at baseline was only 5 to 7. Females made up more of the donors, who were largely white British, and clonal diversity may have come out too low.

Sequencing used peripheral blood, obtained on day 0 of AZD1222 vaccination. This sequence originates from an adult in good health.

CDR3 loop: CASSLGAGPYGYTF. CDR3 sequence (DNA): TGTGCCAGCAGCTTAGGGGCAGGGCCCTATGGCTACACCTTC. The V and J genes are TRBV11-3 and TRBJ1-2; maybe TRBD1 (5 bases). The length of the CDR3 is 14 residues. The ends were cut back, 1 base at V and 4 bases at J, with 10 bases in the middle. The germline V gene has CDR1 SGHNT and CDR2 YENEEA.